A selection of T cell receptor beta chains follows, all from one sample in a study of Graves' ophthalmopathy and Graves' hyperthyroidism. One entry per CDR3 protein, called by TCRdb with MiXCR from the multiplex PCR reads. The sample has 620,000 or so distinct CDR3 sequences; about a fifth are singletons. The sample taken for sequencing was peripheral blood. The receptors were sampled from a woman under 30 with stable Graves' hyperthyroidism. Some clones in this sample may be carry-over from other donors' samples. CDR3s include the opening cysteine and the closing phenylalanine or tryptophan. The D gene is left open where the match is weak. The size of a clone is reported for some rows only, either as once, few or many, or as a class for expanded clones.

TRBJ2-7,few,TRBV6-4,16,.,CASSDSPRTVSYEQYF,TGTGCCAGCAGTGATTCCCCCCGGACAGTCTCCTACGAGCAGTACTTC
TRBJ1-2,few,TRBV12-3/TRBV12-4,14,.,CASSLGLNFYGYTF,TGTGCCAGCAGTCTAGGGCTGAATTTCTATGGCTACACCTTC
TRBJ2-7,few,TRBV12-3/TRBV12-4,14,.,CASSSPGHRDEQYF,TGTGCCAGCAGCTCCCCGGGACACCGGGACGAGCAGTACTTC
TRBJ2-7,.,TRBV6-1,14,.,CASGGDKSSYEQYF,TGTGCCAGCGGGGGGGACAAATCATCCTACGAGCAGTACTTC
TRBJ2-7,.,TRBV10-2,15,TRBD2,CASSELVASGGEQYF,TGCGCCAGCAGTGAATTGGTCGCTAGCGGGGGCGAGCAGTACTTC
TRBJ2-2,few,TRBV20-1,15,TRBD2,CSARTSGVNTGELFF,TGCAGTGCAAGGACTAGCGGGGTGAACACCGGGGAGCTGTTTTTT
TRBJ2-5,many,TRBV9,15,.,CASSVASSGGETQYF,TGTGCCAGCAGCGTAGCGAGTAGCGGTGGAGAGACCCAGTACTTC
TRBJ2-5,many,TRBV19,14,.,CASSQDSGQETQYF,TGTGCCAGTAGTCAAGACTCGGGGCAAGAGACCCAGTACTTC
TRBJ2-7,.,TRBV6-1,17,.,CASSEEVVRGRPYEQYF,TGTGCCAGCAGTGAAGAAGTAGTTCGGGGACGACCCTACGAGCAGTACTTC
TRBJ1-1,few,TRBV2,13,.,CASRDRLGTEAFF,TGTGCCAGCAGGGACAGACTGGGAACTGAAGCTTTCTTT
TRBJ1-5,.,TRBV19,13,TRBD1,CAASGTGVSPQHF,TGTGCCGCTTCCGGGACAGGGGTCTCGCCCCAGCATTTT
TRBJ2-7,many,TRBV7-9,14,.,CASSLGVLKYEQYF,TGTGCCAGCAGCTTAGGCGTACTGAAATACGAGCAGTACTTC
TRBJ1-1,many,TRBV12-3/TRBV12-4,13,.,CASSFVTSGEAFF,TGTGCCAGCAGTTTTGTGACATCGGGGGAAGCTTTCTTT